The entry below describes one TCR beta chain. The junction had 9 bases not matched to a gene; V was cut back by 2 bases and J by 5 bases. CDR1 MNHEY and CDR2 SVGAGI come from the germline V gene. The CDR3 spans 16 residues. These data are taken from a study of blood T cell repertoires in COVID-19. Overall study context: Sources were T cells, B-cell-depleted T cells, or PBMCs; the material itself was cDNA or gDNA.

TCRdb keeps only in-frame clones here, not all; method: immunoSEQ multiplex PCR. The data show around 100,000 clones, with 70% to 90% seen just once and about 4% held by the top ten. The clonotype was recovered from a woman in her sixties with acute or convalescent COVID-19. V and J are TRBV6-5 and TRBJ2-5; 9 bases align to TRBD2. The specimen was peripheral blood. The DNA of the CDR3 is TGTGCCAGCAGTTACGGGGCTAGCGGGATTGGGGAGACCCAGTACTTC. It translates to CASSYGASGIGETQYF.